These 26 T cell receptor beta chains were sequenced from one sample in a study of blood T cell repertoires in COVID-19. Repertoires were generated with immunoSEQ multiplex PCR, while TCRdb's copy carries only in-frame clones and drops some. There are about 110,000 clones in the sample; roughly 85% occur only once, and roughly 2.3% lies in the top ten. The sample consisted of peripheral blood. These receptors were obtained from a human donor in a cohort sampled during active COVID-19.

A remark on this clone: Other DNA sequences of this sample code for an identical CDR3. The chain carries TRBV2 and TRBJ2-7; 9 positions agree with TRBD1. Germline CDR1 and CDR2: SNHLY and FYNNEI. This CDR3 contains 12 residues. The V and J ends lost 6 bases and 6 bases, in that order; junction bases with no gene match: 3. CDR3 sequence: CASSGQGSEQYF. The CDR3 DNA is TGTGCCAGCAGCGGACAGGGGAGCGAGCAGTACTTC.

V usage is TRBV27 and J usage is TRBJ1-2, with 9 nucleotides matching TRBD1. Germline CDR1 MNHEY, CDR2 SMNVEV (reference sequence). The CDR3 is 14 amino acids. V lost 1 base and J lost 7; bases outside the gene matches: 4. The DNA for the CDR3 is TGTGCCAGCAGTTTATACGGGACAGGGTCTGGCTACACCTTC. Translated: CASSLYGTGSGYTF.

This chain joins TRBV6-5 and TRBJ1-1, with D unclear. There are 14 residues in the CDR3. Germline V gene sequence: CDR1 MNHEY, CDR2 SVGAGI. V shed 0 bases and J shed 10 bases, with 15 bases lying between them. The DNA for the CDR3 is TGTGCCAGCAGTTACTCGGGCGAGGGAAGGGCAGCTTTCTTT. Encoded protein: CASSYSGEGRAAFF.

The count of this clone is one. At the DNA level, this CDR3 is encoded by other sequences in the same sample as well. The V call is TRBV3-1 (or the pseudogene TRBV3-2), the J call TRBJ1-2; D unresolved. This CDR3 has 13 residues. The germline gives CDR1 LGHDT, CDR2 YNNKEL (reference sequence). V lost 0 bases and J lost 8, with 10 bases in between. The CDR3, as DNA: TGTGCCAGCAGCCAAGAAGGCAGAGGAGGCTACACCTTC. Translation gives CASSQEGRGGYTF.

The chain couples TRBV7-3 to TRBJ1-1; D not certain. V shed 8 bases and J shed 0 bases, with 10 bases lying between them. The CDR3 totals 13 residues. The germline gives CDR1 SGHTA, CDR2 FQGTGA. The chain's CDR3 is CASRGGMNTEAFF. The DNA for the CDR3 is TGTGCCAGCCGGGGAGGGATGAACACTGAAGCTTTCTTT.

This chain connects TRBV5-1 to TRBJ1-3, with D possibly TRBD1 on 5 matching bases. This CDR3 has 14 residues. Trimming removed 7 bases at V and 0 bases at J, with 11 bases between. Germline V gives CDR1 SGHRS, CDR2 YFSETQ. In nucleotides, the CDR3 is TGCGCCAGCGGAAAGGGGATCTCTGGAAACACCATATATTTT. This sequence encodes CASGKGISGNTIYF.

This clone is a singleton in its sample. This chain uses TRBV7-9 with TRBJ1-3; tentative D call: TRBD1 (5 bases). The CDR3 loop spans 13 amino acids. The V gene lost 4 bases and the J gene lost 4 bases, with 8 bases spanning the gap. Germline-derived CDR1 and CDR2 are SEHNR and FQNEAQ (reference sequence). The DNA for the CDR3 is TGTGCCAGCAGCTCCCGACAGGGAAACACCATATATTTT. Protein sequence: CASSSRQGNTIYF.

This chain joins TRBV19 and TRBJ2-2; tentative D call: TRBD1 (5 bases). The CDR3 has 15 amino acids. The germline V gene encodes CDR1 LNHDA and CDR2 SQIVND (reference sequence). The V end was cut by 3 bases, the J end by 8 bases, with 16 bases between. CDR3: CASSMGPAWAGELFF. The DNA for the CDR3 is TGTGCCAGTAGTATGGGGCCGGCCTGGGCGGGGGAGCTGTTTTTT.

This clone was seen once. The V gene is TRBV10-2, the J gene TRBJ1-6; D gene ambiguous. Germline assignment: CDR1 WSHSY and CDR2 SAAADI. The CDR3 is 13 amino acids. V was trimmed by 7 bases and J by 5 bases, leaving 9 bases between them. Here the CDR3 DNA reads TGCGCCAGCACCTGGCAGGATAATTCACCCCTCCACTTT. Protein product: CASTWQDNSPLHF.

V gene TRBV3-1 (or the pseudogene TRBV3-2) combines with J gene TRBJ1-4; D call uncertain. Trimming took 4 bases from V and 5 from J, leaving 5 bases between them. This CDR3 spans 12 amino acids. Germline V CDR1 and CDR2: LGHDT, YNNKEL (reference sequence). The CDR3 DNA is TGTGCCAGCAGCCGACTGAATGAAAAACTGTTTTTT. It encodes CASSRLNEKLFF.

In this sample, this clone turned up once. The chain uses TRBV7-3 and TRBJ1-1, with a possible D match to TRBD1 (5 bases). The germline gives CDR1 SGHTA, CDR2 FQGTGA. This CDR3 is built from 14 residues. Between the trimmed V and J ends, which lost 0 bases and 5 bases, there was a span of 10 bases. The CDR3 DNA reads TGTGCCAGCAGCTTAACCGGCGGGGGAACTGAAGCTTTCTTT. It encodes CASSLTGGGTEAFF. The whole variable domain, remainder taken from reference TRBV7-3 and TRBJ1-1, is GAGVSQTPSNKVTEKGKYVELRCDPISGHTALYWYRQSLGQGPEFLIYFQGTGAADDSGLPNDRFFAVRPEGSVSTLKIQRTERGDSAVYLCASSLTGGGTEAFFGQGTRLTVV.

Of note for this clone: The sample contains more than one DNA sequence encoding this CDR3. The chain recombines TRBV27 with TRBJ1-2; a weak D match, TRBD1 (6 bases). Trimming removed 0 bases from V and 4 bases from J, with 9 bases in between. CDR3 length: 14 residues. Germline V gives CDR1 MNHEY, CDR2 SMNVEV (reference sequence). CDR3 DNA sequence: TGTGCCAGCAGTTTATCCAGGGGCGGCTATGGCTACACCTTC. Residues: CASSLSRGGYGYTF.

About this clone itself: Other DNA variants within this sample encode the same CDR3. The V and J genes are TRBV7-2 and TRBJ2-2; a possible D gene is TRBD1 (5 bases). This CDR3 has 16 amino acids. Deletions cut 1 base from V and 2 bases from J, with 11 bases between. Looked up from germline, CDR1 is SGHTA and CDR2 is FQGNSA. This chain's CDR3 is CASSLGGQGNTGELFF. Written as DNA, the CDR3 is TGTGCCAGCAGCTTAGGCGGTCAGGGAAACACCGGGGAGCTGTTTTTT.

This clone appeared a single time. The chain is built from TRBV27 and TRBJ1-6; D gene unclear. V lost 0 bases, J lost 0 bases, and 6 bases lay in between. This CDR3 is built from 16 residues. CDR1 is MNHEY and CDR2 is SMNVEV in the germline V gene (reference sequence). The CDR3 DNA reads TGTGCCAGCAGTTTATCGCTAAGCTCCTATAATTCACCCCTCCACTTT. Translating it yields CASSLSLSSYNSPLHF.

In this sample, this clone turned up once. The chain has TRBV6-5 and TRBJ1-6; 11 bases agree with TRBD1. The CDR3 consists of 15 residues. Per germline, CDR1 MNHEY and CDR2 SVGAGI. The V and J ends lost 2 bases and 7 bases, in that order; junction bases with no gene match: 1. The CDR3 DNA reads TGTGCCAGCAGTTACGGGACAGGGGGGAATTCACCCCTCCACTTT. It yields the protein CASSYGTGGNSPLHF.

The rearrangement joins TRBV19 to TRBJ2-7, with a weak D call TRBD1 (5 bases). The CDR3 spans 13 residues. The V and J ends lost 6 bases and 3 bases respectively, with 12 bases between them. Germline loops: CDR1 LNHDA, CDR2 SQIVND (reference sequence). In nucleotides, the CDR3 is TGTGCCAGTAGAGGGGCTGGAGACTACGAGCAGTACTTC. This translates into CASRGAGDYEQYF.

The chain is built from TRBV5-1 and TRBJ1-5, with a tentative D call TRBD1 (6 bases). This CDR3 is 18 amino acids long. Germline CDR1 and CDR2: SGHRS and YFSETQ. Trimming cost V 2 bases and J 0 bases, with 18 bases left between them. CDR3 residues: CASSLHKTDSYSNQPQHF. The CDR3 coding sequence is TGCGCCAGCAGCTTACATAAGACGGACAGCTATAGCAATCAGCCCCAGCATTTT.

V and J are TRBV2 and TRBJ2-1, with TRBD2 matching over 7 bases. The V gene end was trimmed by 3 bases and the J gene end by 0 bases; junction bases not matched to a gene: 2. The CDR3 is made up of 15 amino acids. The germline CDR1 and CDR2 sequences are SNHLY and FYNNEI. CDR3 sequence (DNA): TGTGCCAGCAGTGAGGGGACTACCTCCTACAATGAGCAGTTCTTC. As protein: CASSEGTTSYNEQFF.

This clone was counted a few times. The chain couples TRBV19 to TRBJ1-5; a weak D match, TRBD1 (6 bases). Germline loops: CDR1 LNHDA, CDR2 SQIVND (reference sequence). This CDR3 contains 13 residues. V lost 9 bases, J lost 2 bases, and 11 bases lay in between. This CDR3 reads CASAGVGNQPQHF. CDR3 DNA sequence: TGTGCCAGCGCAGGGGTAGGCAATCAGCCCCAGCATTTT.

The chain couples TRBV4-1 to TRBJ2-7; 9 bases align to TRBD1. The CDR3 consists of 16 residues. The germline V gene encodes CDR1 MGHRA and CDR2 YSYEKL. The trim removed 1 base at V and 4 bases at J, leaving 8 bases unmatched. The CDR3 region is CASSQVSPTGGYEQYF. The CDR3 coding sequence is TGCGCCAGCAGCCAAGTATCTCCGACAGGGGGATACGAGCAGTACTTC.

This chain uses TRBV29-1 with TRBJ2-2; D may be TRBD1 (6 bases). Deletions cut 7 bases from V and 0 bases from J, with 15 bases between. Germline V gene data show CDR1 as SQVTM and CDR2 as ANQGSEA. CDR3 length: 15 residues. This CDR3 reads CSAEGGSTNTGELFF. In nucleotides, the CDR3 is TGCAGCGCCGAAGGGGGAAGTACGAACACCGGGGAGCTGTTTTTT.

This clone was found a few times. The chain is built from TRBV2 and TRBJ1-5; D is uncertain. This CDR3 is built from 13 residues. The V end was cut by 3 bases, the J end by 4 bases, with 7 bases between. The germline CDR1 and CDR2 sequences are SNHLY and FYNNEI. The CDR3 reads CASSDTGNQPQHF. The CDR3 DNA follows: TGTGCCAGCAGTGATACGGGTAATCAGCCCCAGCATTTT.

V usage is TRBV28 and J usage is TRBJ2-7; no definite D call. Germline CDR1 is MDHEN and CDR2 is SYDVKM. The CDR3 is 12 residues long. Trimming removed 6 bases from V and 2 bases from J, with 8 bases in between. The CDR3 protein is CASRLATYEQYF. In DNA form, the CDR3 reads TGTGCCAGCAGGTTGGCAACCTACGAGCAGTACTTC.

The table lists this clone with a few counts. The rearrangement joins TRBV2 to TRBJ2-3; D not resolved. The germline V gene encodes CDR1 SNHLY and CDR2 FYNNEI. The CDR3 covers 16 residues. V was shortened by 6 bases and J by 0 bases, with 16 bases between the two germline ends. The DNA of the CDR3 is TGTGCCAGCAGGACCGGCGACACCACTAGCACAGATACGCAGTATTTT. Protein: CASRTGDTTSTDTQYF.

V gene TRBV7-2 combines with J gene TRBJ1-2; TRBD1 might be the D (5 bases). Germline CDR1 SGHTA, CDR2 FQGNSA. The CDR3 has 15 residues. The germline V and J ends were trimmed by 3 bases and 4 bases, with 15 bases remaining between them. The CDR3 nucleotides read TGTGCCAGCAGCTTGACGACAGATTCCTTCTATGGCTACACCTTC. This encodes CASSLTTDSFYGYTF.

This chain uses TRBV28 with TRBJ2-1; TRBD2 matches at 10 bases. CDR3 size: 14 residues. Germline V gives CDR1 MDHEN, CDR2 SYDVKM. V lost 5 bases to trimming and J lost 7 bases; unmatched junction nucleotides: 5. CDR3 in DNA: TGTGCCAGCAGTCTAGCGGGGGTTCGGAATGAGCAGTTCTTC. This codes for CASSLAGVRNEQFF.